These 23 T cell receptor beta chains came from one sample sequenced in a study of Siglec-9 on CD8 T cells in melanoma. TCRdb keeps only in-frame clones here, not all; method: immunoSEQ multiplex PCR. The sample records almost 30,000 clones, 75% to 90% being singletons. Sequenced sample: Siglec-9- CD8+ T cells sorted from blood. Every receptor here comes from a human donor in good health.

This clone was detected only a few times. The V gene is TRBV27, the J gene TRBJ1-1; TRBD1 matches at 7 bases. The V gene end was trimmed by 5 bases and the J gene end by 9 bases; junction bases not matched to a gene: 18. Germline V gene data show CDR1 as MNHEY and CDR2 as SMNVEV (reference sequence). The CDR3 totals 16 residues. The CDR3 sequence is CASSPPRHRGWGKAFF. The CDR3 DNA reads as TGTGCCAGCAGTCCCCCACGCCACAGGGGTTGGGGAAAAGCTTTCTTT.

This clone was counted once. The CDR3 loop reads CASSLWSGVGYEQYF. Written as DNA, the CDR3 is TGTGCCAGCAGCTTATGGTCGGGGGTTGGCTACGAGCAGTACTTC. The chain combines TRBV7-6 with TRBJ2-7; TRBD2 is a possible D gene (6 bases). The germline CDR1 and CDR2 sequences are SGHVS and FNYEAQ. Trimming took off 2 bases at V and 3 bases at J, with 14 bases between the two ends. The CDR3 runs to 15 residues. Complete variable domain (other parts from reference TRBV7-6 and TRBJ2-7): GAGVSQSPRYKVTKRGQDVALRCDPISGHVSLYWYRQALGQGPEFLTYFNYEAQQDKSGLPNDRFSAERPEGSISTLTIQRTEQRDSAMYRCASSLWSGVGYEQYFGPGTRLTVT.

The chain recombines TRBV28 with TRBJ2-5; 8 bases align to TRBD1. This CDR3 contains 16 residues. Germline CDR1 is MDHEN and CDR2 is SYDVKM. J gave up 5 bases and V 5 bases, and 13 bases lay outside the gene matches. The CDR3 spells CASSPPQGAWDETQYF. DNA of the CDR3: TGTGCCAGCAGTCCGCCCCAGGGGGCGTGGGATGAGACCCAGTACTTC.

This chain joins TRBV30 and TRBJ2-1, with a weak D call TRBD2 (7 bases). CDR3 length: 13 residues. The ends were cut back, 4 bases at V and 8 bases at J, with 15 bases in the middle. Looked up from germline, CDR1 is GTSNPN and CDR2 is SVGIG (reference sequence). CDR3 in amino acids: CAWNGGGIDEQFF. The CDR3, as DNA: TGTGCCTGGAACGGCGGGGGCATAGATGAGCAGTTCTTC.

The V and J genes are TRBV6-5 and TRBJ2-2; 10 positions agree with TRBD1. Trimming at V came to 0 bases and at J to 6 bases, leaving 4 bases not matched to a gene. Germline values: CDR1 MNHEY, CDR2 SVGAGI. CDR3 length equals 16 residues. In DNA form, the CDR3 reads TGTGCCAGCAGTTACTCGGGACAGGGGATTGCCGGGGAGCTGTTTTTT. Residues: CASSYSGQGIAGELFF.

The chain uses TRBV19 and TRBJ2-7; no reliable D call. The V gene's germline CDR1 is LNHDA and CDR2 SQIVND (reference sequence). The CDR3 contains 11 residues. The V end lost 6 bases, the J end lost 5 bases, and 8 bases lay between the germline ends. In DNA form, the CDR3 reads TGTGCCAGTAGCGCCGGAGACGAGCAGTACGTC. The encoded protein is CASSAGDEQYV.

The rearrangement links TRBV13 to TRBJ2-7; D unresolved. The CDR3 has 13 amino acids. Germline V gene lookup returns CDR1 PRHDT and CDR2 FYEKMQ (reference sequence). Trimming pared 4 bases from V and 3 bases from J, leaving 10 bases between. This CDR3 is CASSSTPSYEQYV. For the CDR3, the DNA is TGTGCCAGCAGCTCCACTCCAAGCTACGAGCAGTACGTC.

This chain links TRBV4-1 with TRBJ2-7, with 8 bases identical to TRBD1. The J segment lost 6 bases and the V segment lost 4 bases, leaving 17 bases of the junction unmatched. The CDR3 is made up of 17 amino acids. The germline V gene has CDR1 MGHRA and CDR2 YSYEKL. This CDR3 reads CASSLRTDREHPLEQYF. The CDR3 coding sequence is TGCGCCAGCAGCCTACGGACGGACAGGGAGCACCCCCTCGAGCAGTACTTC.

This clone has a handful of counts. This chain links TRBV6-6 with TRBJ2-2; no clear D. The CDR3 covers 12 residues. Germline values: CDR1 MNHNY, CDR2 SVGAGI (reference sequence). Trimming removed 6 bases from V and 2 bases from J, with 4 bases in between. This CDR3 is CASSVNTGELFF. The CDR3 DNA is TGTGCCAGCAGCGTCAACACCGGGGAGCTGTTTTTT.

The CDR3 reads CASSQFYESTPYNEQFF. CDR3 nucleotides: TGCGCCAGCAGCCAATTTTACGAGTCCACTCCCTACAATGAGCAGTTCTTC. The chain has TRBV4-1 and TRBJ2-1, with D hard to call. Looked up from germline, CDR1 is MGHRA and CDR2 is YSYEKL. The CDR3 covers 17 residues. V dropped 2 bases and J dropped 2 bases, with 16 bases sitting between them.

This chain uses TRBV27 with TRBJ2-1; D is perhaps TRBD1 (6 bases). CDR3 length: 15 residues. Germline V gives CDR1 MNHEY, CDR2 SMNVEV (reference sequence). The V gene lost 5 bases and the J gene lost 7 bases, with 18 bases spanning the gap. CDR3 in amino acids: CASSLGTPAGNEQFF. The CDR3 region has the DNA TGTGCCAGCAGTCTCGGGACACCGGCAGGGAATGAGCAGTTCTTC.

This clone was counted between two and nine times. V gene TRBV7-9 combines with J gene TRBJ2-5; TRBD1 agrees at 8 bases. This CDR3 region has 14 residues. Germline trimming cut 5 bases from V and 4 bases from J; bases unmatched to any gene: 6. The germline gives CDR1 SEHNR, CDR2 FQNEAQ (reference sequence). CDR3 residues: CASSPTGVRETQYF. For the CDR3, the DNA is TGTGCCAGCAGCCCGACAGGGGTGCGAGAGACCCAGTACTTC.

This rearrangement joins TRBV9 to TRBJ2-7; D gene uncertain. V lost 4 bases to trimming and J lost 0 bases, with 11 bases between them. The CDR3 consists of 14 residues. Germline CDR1 SGDLS, CDR2 YYNGEE. The CDR3 DNA reads as TGTGCCAGCAGCCCCAAGATGGCCTCCTACGAGCAGTACTTC. This codes for CASSPKMASYEQYF. The full variable domain, in which reference TRBV9 and TRBJ2-7 provide the parts outside the CDR3, is DSGVTQTPKHLITATGQRVTLRCSPRSGDLSVYWYQQSLDQGLQFLIQYYNGEERAKGNILERFSAQQFPDLHSELNLSSLELGDSALYFCASSPKMASYEQYFGPGTRLTVT.

The rearrangement uses TRBV13 and TRBJ2-5; 9 bases agree with TRBD2. This CDR3 spans 16 amino acids. Germline CDR1 is PRHDT and CDR2 is FYEKMQ (reference sequence). V gave up 5 bases and J gave up 5 bases; unmatched junction bases: 12. CDR3 bases: TGTGCCAGCAGCCTACGGGGCGGGAGGGCCGCGGAGACCCAGTACTTC. Protein product: CASSLRGGRAAETQYF.

V is TRBV28 and J is TRBJ1-1; no clear D. The germline CDR1 and CDR2 sequences are MDHEN and SYDVKM. Deletions cut 3 bases from V and 7 bases from J, with 15 bases between. This CDR3 has 14 amino acids. The CDR3 nucleotides are TGTGCCAGCAGTTTGTATAGGTCCGCGATTGAAGCTTTCTTT. This encodes CASSLYRSAIEAFF.

The chain's CDR3 is CASSEATGTPFYNEQFF. The CDR3, as DNA: TGTGCCAGCAGTGAAGCGACTGGGACACCCTTCTACAATGAGCAGTTCTTC. V is TRBV6-1 and J is TRBJ2-1; a possible D gene is TRBD1 (6 bases). V lost 0 bases and J 3 bases, leaving 15 bases between the germline ends. Germline V gives CDR1 MNHNS, CDR2 SASEGT. The CDR3 length is 17 residues.

Here the CDR3 DNA reads TGTGCCAGCAGCTTAGGGTGGGGACAGGGGAGGTCCTACAATGAGCAGTTCTTC. This codes for CASSLGWGQGRSYNEQFF. The chain links TRBV11-2 to TRBJ2-1; 10 bases are a match to TRBD1. V lost 1 base and J lost 1; bases outside the gene matches: 7. This CDR3 contains 18 residues. The germline gives CDR1 SGHAT, CDR2 FQNNGV.

J is TRBJ1-2 and V is TRBV29-1; 7 bases agree with TRBD1. This CDR3 comprises 15 residues. The germline V gene encodes CDR1 SQVTM and CDR2 ANQGSEA. The junction had 12 bases not matched to a gene; V was cut back by 0 bases and J by 8 bases. The DNA for the CDR3 is TGCAGCGTTGAAGAATACGGACAGGCAGCCCTGGGCTACACCTTC. Protein sequence: CSVEEYGQAALGYTF.

This clone has only a few counts. The gene calls are TRBV9 and TRBJ2-5, with 7 nucleotides matching TRBD2. After removal of 3 bases from V and 4 bases from J, the junction contained 12 bases not matched to a gene. Per germline, CDR1 SGDLS and CDR2 YYNGEE. The CDR3 is made up of 16 amino acids. CDR3 loop: CASSAYIVGGRETQYF. The CDR3 DNA is TGTGCCAGCAGCGCGTACATAGTGGGAGGGCGAGAGACCCAGTACTTC. Full variable domain (rest looked up from reference TRBV9 and TRBJ2-5): DSGVTQTPKHLITATGQRVTLRCSPRSGDLSVYWYQQSLDQGLQFLIQYYNGEERAKGNILERFSAQQFPDLHSELNLSSLELGDSALYFCASSAYIVGGRETQYFGPGTRLLVL.

The rearrangement uses TRBV6-5 and TRBJ1-5; the match to TRBD1 covers 8 bases. V shed 0 bases and J 4 bases; nucleotides not matched to a gene: 2. Looked up from germline, CDR1 is MNHEY and CDR2 is SVGAGI. The CDR3 runs to 15 residues. CDR3 bases: TGTGCCAGCAGTTACTCGAGGACAGGGAATCAGCCCCAGCATTTT. Protein: CASSYSRTGNQPQHF.

Details on this clone: Other nucleotide sequences from this sample produce the same CDR3. CDR3 region: CASSVALAGYNEQFF. The CDR3 DNA is TGTGCCAGCAGCGTAGCACTAGCGGGTTACAATGAGCAGTTCTTC. The chain uses TRBV9 and TRBJ2-1; 9 nucleotides align to TRBD2. CDR3 length equals 15 residues. Losses at the gene ends were 0 bases for V and 4 bases for J; bases not matched to a gene: 2. The germline V gene encodes CDR1 SGDLS and CDR2 YYNGEE.

V and J are TRBV29-1 and TRBJ2-1, with D unresolved. The CDR3 sequence is 13 residues long. Germline CDR1 and CDR2: SQVTM and ANQGSEA. V was shortened by 6 bases and J by 4 bases, with 13 bases between the two germline ends. The CDR3, as DNA: TGCAGCGTCATGAATGGGGAATACAATGAGCAGTTCTTC. Encoded protein: CSVMNGEYNEQFF.

The table lists this clone with a few counts. This sequence joins TRBV18 and TRBJ1-5; D unresolved. The germline V and J ends were trimmed by 4 bases and 1 base, with 14 bases remaining between them. Germline CDR1 is KGHSH and CDR2 is LQKENI. The CDR3 length is 16 residues. CDR3 coding DNA: TGTGCCAGCTCACTCGAAGCTATCCCAAGCAATCAGCCCCAGCATTTT. Protein sequence: CASSLEAIPSNQPQHF.